The clone carrying this T cell receptor beta chain showed up just once. What it binds is unknown. Primers: 60 Vbeta forward and 13 Jbeta reverse. Sequencing used immunoSEQ multiplex PCR; TCRdb keeps in-frame clones, though not all of them. The sample holds approximately 110,000 clones, approximately 70% seen once. The sample belongs to a study of cytomegalovirus exposure and HLA in healthy donors. At the level of the study: Earlier, 110 million or so unique TCR beta sequences were recovered from about 200 million T cells by an analysis.

Overall study results and limits: Associated with HLA alleles at 0.05 false discovery rate in a later analysis were 16,951 TCR beta sequences. While the bulk of TCR sequences proved rare, some public TCRs turned up in many donors. In vitro experiments confirmed that a few CMV-associated chains were specific for CMV antigens.

This CDR3 region has 14 residues. Germline V gene data show CDR1 as ENHRY and CDR2 as SYGVKD. This clonotype originated in a man aged 25 to 40 in good health and CMV-seropositive. The chain joins TRBV10-3 to TRBJ2-5; the match to TRBD1 covers 10 bases. Gene TRBJ2-7 matches the end of the DNA better, so the J call may be wrong. Sequenced material: PBMCs. CDR3 DNA sequence: TGTGCCATCGCGGGACAGGGGCCCGCCTACGAGCAGTACTTC. As protein: CAIAGQGPAYEQYF.